These 19 T cell receptor beta chains were all obtained from the same sample, sequenced in a study of blood T cell repertoires in COVID-19. Clones were read by immunoSEQ multiplex PCR, and TCRdb kept only the in-frame ones, dropping some. The table records about 250,000 clones, roughly 88% of them present only once. Sequencing was performed on peripheral blood. The receptor set was obtained from a middle-aged woman who had recovered from COVID-19.

The genes are TRBV28 and TRBJ1-5; D is uncertain. Trimming removed 7 bases from V and 3 bases from J, with 13 bases in between. CDR1 and CDR2 from the germline V gene are MDHEN and SYDVKM. The CDR3 length is 14 residues. DNA for the CDR3: TGTGCCAGCACCCGATCGGGTTTCAATCAGCCCCAGCATTTT. This encodes CASTRSGFNQPQHF.

This clone was seen only once. The chain joins TRBV11-3 to TRBJ2-3, with D perhaps TRBD2 (6 bases). V lost 6 bases and J 1 base, leaving 14 bases between the germline ends. The CDR3 is made up of 15 amino acids. In germline, CDR1 is SGHNT, CDR2 YENEEA. The CDR3 protein is CASRGFGGGTDTQYF. CDR3 DNA sequence: TGTGCCAGCAGGGGCTTTGGAGGGGGCACAGATACGCAGTATTTT.

The chain has TRBV18 and TRBJ1-6; the D is unclear. The CDR3 runs to 15 residues. V was clipped by 0 bases and J by 4 bases, with 7 bases between them. Germline CDR1 KGHSH, CDR2 LQKENI. This CDR3 reads CASSPPSGYNSPLHF. The CDR3 DNA reads as TGTGCCAGCTCACCACCCTCCGGTTATAATTCACCCCTCCACTTT.

V and J are TRBV4-3 and TRBJ2-3; 7 nucleotides agree with TRBD1. CDR3 length: 15 amino acids. Germline loops: CDR1 LGHNA, CDR2 YSLEER. Losses at the gene ends were 4 bases for V and 6 bases for J; bases not matched to a gene: 10. The chain's CDR3 is CASSLHGQVGDTQYF. CDR3 DNA sequence: TGCGCCAGCAGCCTTCATGGACAGGTTGGGGATACGCAGTATTTT.

The chain uses TRBV6-5 and TRBJ1-6; 9 bases are a match to TRBD1. Germline V gene data show CDR1 as MNHEY and CDR2 as SVGAGI. Trimming took 5 bases from V and 7 from J; bases not matched to a gene: 6. The CDR3 sequence is 15 residues long. The CDR3: CASSLGQGLNSPLHF. In DNA, the CDR3 is TGTGCCAGCAGTCTAGGACAGGGGCTAAATTCACCCCTCCACTTT.

The chain uses TRBV7-2 and TRBJ2-3; TRBD2 aligns across 13 bases. There are 18 residues in the CDR3. Germline V gene data show CDR1 as SGHTA and CDR2 as FQGNSA. Trimming removed 5 bases from V and 8 bases from J; junction bases left unmatched: 16. CDR3 DNA: TGTGCCAGCAGCCCAGGGACTAGCGGGACTCGCCGGCCGTCTACGCAGTATTTT. Its translation: CASSPGTSGTRRPSTQYF.

This sequence joins TRBV6-5 and TRBJ1-2, with 7 bases aligning to TRBD1. V lost 2 bases to trimming and J lost 9 bases; unmatched junction nucleotides: 9. The germline gives CDR1 MNHEY, CDR2 SVGAGI. This CDR3 has 14 residues. The CDR3 DNA sequence: TGTGCCAGCAGTTACGACAGGGTTACAATAAGCTACACCTTC. Translation gives CASSYDRVTISYTF.

The chain employs TRBV27 and TRBJ2-1; TRBD2 matches at 12 bases. The V gene's germline CDR1 is MNHEY and CDR2 SMNVEV (reference sequence). The CDR3 length is 15 residues. After removal of 2 bases from V and 6 bases from J, the junction contained 2 bases not matched to a gene. CDR3 loop: CASSLASGGVNEQFF. The CDR3 nucleotides read TGTGCCAGCAGTTTAGCTAGCGGGGGGGTCAATGAGCAGTTCTTC.

V is TRBV28 and J is TRBJ1-4; D is ambiguous. The germline V gene has CDR1 MDHEN and CDR2 SYDVKM. V was pared by 6 bases and J by 0 bases, with 17 bases between. This CDR3 contains 17 residues. CDR3 protein: CASSAGQTLATNEKLFF. The CDR3 nucleotides are TGTGCCAGCAGCGCTGGCCAAACCCTTGCAACTAATGAAAAACTGTTTTTT.

This clone is classed as medium-sized. Additional DNA sequences in this sample encode the identical CDR3. V and J are TRBV3-1 (or the pseudogene TRBV3-2) and TRBJ2-2; 7 nucleotides agree with TRBD2. Per the germline V gene, CDR1 is LGHDT and CDR2 is YNNKEL (reference sequence). The J segment lost 6 bases and the V segment lost 4 bases, leaving 5 bases of the junction unmatched. This CDR3 has 14 residues. The CDR3 reads CASSLIRGAGELFF. CDR3 sequence (DNA): TGTGCCAGCAGCCTGATTCGGGGGGCCGGGGAGCTGTTTTTT.

The chain is built from TRBV5-6 and TRBJ2-3, with 8 bases lining up with TRBD2. V lost 3 bases to trimming and J lost 1 base; unmatched junction nucleotides: 4. The length of the CDR3 is 15 residues. Germline V lookup: CDR1 SGHDT, CDR2 YYEEEE. CDR3 bases: TGTGCCAGCAGCTCTATGACTAGCGGCACAGATACGCAGTATTTT. This translates into CASSSMTSGTDTQYF.

This CDR3 is CASALGGQGFYEQYF. CDR3 DNA: TGTGCCAGCGCCCTTGGAGGACAGGGTTTCTACGAGCAGTACTTC. This chain connects TRBV7-2 to TRBJ2-7; 8 bases align to TRBD1. The length of the CDR3 is 15 residues. Germline V gene lookup returns CDR1 SGHTA and CDR2 FQGNSA. V shed 8 bases, J shed 3 bases, and the junction held 12 bases outside the gene matches.

The chain has TRBV4-3 and TRBJ2-6; D is uncertain. CDR1 is LGHNA and CDR2 is YSLEER in the germline V gene. CDR3 size: 19 residues. Trimming stripped 2 bases from V and 1 base from J, with 18 bases between. The CDR3: CASSQLPPFGSSGANVLTF. CDR3 in DNA: TGCGCCAGCAGCCAACTTCCACCTTTCGGTTCTTCTGGGGCCAACGTCCTGACTTTC.

This clone was observed a single time. CDR3: CASSFQDSSSYEQYF. The CDR3 nucleotides read TGTGCCAGTAGTTTCCAAGACAGTAGCTCCTACGAGCAGTACTTC. J is TRBJ2-7 and V is TRBV19; D might be TRBD1 (5 bases). Per the germline V gene, CDR1 is LNHDA and CDR2 is SQIVND (reference sequence). V was shortened by 5 bases and J by 0 bases, with 14 bases between the two germline ends. CDR3 length equals 15 residues.

The chain uses TRBV4-1 and TRBJ2-6; TRBD2 might be the D (6 bases). V lost 5 bases to trimming and J lost 1 base, with 12 bases between them. The CDR3 spans 16 residues. Germline lookup yields CDR1 MGHRA and CDR2 YSYEKL. Here the CDR3 DNA reads TGCGCCAGCAGCGGGGAGGCGGTATCTGGGGCCAACGTCCTGACTTTC. This encodes CASSGEAVSGANVLTF.

This clone was seen a handful of times. As DNA, the CDR3 is TGTGCCAGCAGCTCACCGGGACAACGGTATTCCGGGGAGCTGTTTTTT. It codes for CASSSPGQRYSGELFF. This chain links TRBV5-8 with TRBJ2-2; D may be TRBD1 (6 bases). The CDR3 length is 16 residues. Germline V gives CDR1 SGHTS, CDR2 YDEGEE. Trimming took 3 bases from V and 6 from J, leaving 18 bases between them.

This sequence joins TRBV11-3 and TRBJ2-7, with TRBD2 matching 9 bases. With V trimmed by 5 bases and J by 2 bases, 7 bases remained unmatched. This CDR3 region has 15 residues. In germline, CDR1 is SGHNT, CDR2 YENEEA. CDR3 sequence reads: CASSQRLAVTYEQYF. DNA of the CDR3: TGTGCCAGCAGCCAAAGACTAGCGGTGACCTACGAGCAGTACTTC.

V usage is TRBV11-1 and J usage is TRBJ1-6; the match to TRBD1 covers 7 bases. The germline V gene has CDR1 SGHAT and CDR2 FQDESV (reference sequence). V trimming: 2 bases; J trimming: 5 bases; junction bases outside the gene matches: 3. The CDR3 sequence is 15 residues long. In nucleotides, the CDR3 is TGTGCCAGCAGCTTAATAGGGGGCAATAATTCACCCCTCCACTTT. Translation: CASSLIGGNNSPLHF.

The gene calls are TRBV5-1 and TRBJ1-4; D uncertain. V lost 6 bases, J lost 8 bases, and 8 bases lay in between. This CDR3 has 11 amino acids. Germline loops: CDR1 SGHRS, CDR2 YFSETQ. This CDR3 reads CASTAEEKLFF. CDR3 bases: TGCGCCAGCACTGCGGAGGAAAAACTGTTTTTT.